These 14 T cell receptor beta chains came from one sample sequenced in a study of blood T cell repertoires in COVID-19. The data were produced by immunoSEQ multiplex PCR, yet TCRdb's version contains in-frame clones alone and is incomplete. The profile covers over 110,000 clones, with 80% to 90% appearing a single time and 1.5% to 2% taken by the ten largest. Sequenced sample: peripheral blood. The origin of the receptors is a woman aged 45-65 years with acute or convalescent COVID-19.

The chain combines TRBV6-5 with TRBJ1-3; 9 bases align to TRBD1. Germline CDR1 is MNHEY and CDR2 is SVGAGI. The V and J ends lost 6 bases and 3 bases, in that order; junction bases with no gene match: 6. The CDR3 loop spans 15 amino acids. The DNA of the CDR3 is TGTGCCAGCAGAACCGGGACAGGGTTTGGAAACACCATATATTTT. Its protein product is CASRTGTGFGNTIYF.

The genes are TRBV30 and TRBJ2-6; D uncertain. Trimming removed 1 base from V and 0 bases from J, with 7 bases in between. CDR1 GTSNPN and CDR2 SVGIG come from the germline V gene (reference sequence). The CDR3 runs 15 residues. The CDR3: CAWSENYSGANVLTF. CDR3 DNA: TGTGCCTGGAGTGAGAACTACTCTGGGGCCAACGTCCTGACTTTC.

This sequence joins TRBV15 and TRBJ1-5; D is unresolved. Trimming left V 1 base short and J 5 bases short, with 12 bases between. This CDR3 contains 15 residues. The germline V gene has CDR1 LNHNV and CDR2 YYDKDF (reference sequence). DNA for the CDR3: TGTGCCACCAGCAGAGGGAACAGTAGAGATCAGCCCCAGCATTTT. It specifies CATSRGNSRDQPQHF.

This clone was counted only a few times. The V call is TRBV18, the J call TRBJ1-1; D perhaps matches TRBD1 (5 bases). Trimming took off 3 bases at V and 0 bases at J, with 8 bases between the two ends. Germline lookup yields CDR1 KGHSH and CDR2 LQKENI. The CDR3 is 14 residues long. CDR3 in DNA: TGTGCCAGCTCACCTACGACAGTGAACACTGAAGCTTTCTTT. The encoded protein is CASSPTTVNTEAFF.

This chain joins TRBV19 and TRBJ1-5, with 9 bases identical to TRBD1. The CDR3 is 17 amino acids. The V and J ends lost 5 bases and 1 base, in that order; junction bases with no gene match: 9. Germline V CDR1 and CDR2: LNHDA, SQIVND (reference sequence). CDR3 sequence (DNA): TGTGCCAGTAGTCCGGACAGGGGCTTTGTGAGCAATCAGCCCCAGCATTTT. This sequence encodes CASSPDRGFVSNQPQHF.

The chain employs TRBV4-1 and TRBJ1-5; D unclear. There are 15 residues in the CDR3. Deletions cut 4 bases from V and 6 bases from J, with 16 bases between. Germline loops: CDR1 MGHRA, CDR2 YSYEKL. CDR3 region: CASSPLEGKVQPQHF. CDR3 DNA sequence: TGCGCCAGCAGCCCTCTAGAGGGTAAAGTTCAGCCCCAGCATTTT.

J is TRBJ2-3 and V is TRBV24-1, with D possibly matching TRBD2 (5 bases). The germline V and J ends were trimmed by 5 bases and 4 bases, with 12 bases remaining between them. The CDR3 covers 14 residues. Per the germline V gene, CDR1 is KGHDR and CDR2 is SFDVKD. The CDR3 loop is CATSAPGGSDTQYF. The CDR3 nucleotides are TGTGCCACCAGTGCCCCCGGCGGGTCAGATACGCAGTATTTT.

The chain links TRBV28 to TRBJ1-1; TRBD1 aligns across 8 bases. V was pared by 3 bases and J by 0 bases, with 3 bases of the junction left unmatched. CDR3 length equals 15 residues. Per germline, CDR1 MDHEN and CDR2 SYDVKM. CDR3 protein: CASSLGDRLNTEAFF. CDR3 DNA: TGTGCCAGCAGTTTGGGGGACAGGTTGAACACTGAAGCTTTCTTT. Full variable domain (missing parts from reference TRBV28 and TRBJ1-1): DVKVTQSSRYLVKRTGEKVFLECVQDMDHENMFWYRQDPGLGLRLIYFSYDVKMKEKGDIPEGYSVSREKKERFSLILESASTNQTSMYLCASSLGDRLNTEAFFGQGTRLTVV.

V gene TRBV6-5 combines with J gene TRBJ1-2, with 11 bases aligning to TRBD1. This CDR3 region has 14 residues. CDR1 is MNHEY and CDR2 is SVGAGI in the germline V gene. Trimming cost V 8 bases and J 8 bases; bases outside gene matches: 10. CDR3 nucleotide sequence: TGTGCCAGCGTCTTTGGACAGGGGGCGGGAGGCTACACCTTC. Translating gives CASVFGQGAGGYTF.

The J gene is TRBJ1-2, the V gene TRBV19; the match to TRBD1 covers 8 bases. Trimming took 4 bases from V and 6 from J; bases not matched to a gene: 13. The CDR3 spans 16 residues. From germline, CDR1 is LNHDA and CDR2 SQIVND (reference sequence). As DNA, the CDR3 is TGTGCCAGTAGTAAACTAGGGACAGGCCAACGGGATGGCTACACCTTC. As protein: CASSKLGTGQRDGYTF.

The rearrangement uses TRBV10-3 and TRBJ1-2; the match to TRBD1 covers 12 bases. CDR3 length: 15 residues. V gave up 7 bases and J gave up 2 bases; unmatched junction bases: 5. The germline V gene encodes CDR1 ENHRY and CDR2 SYGVKD. Here the CDR3 reads CAIKGQGAGNYGYTF. The CDR3 DNA sequence: TGTGCCATCAAGGGACAGGGGGCTGGAAACTATGGCTACACCTTC.

The V gene is TRBV7-6, the J gene TRBJ1-1; D remains ambiguous. CDR1 and CDR2 from the germline V gene are SGHVS and FNYEAQ. CDR3 length: 14 amino acids. The V and J ends lost 4 bases and 4 bases respectively, with 13 bases between them. CDR3 sequence reads: CASSSNGYGTEAFF. In DNA form, the CDR3 reads TGTGCCAGCAGCTCCAACGGTTATGGCACTGAAGCTTTCTTT.

The CDR3 DNA reads TGTGCCAGCAGTTTAGACCCCGGGGGAAAACTGTTTTTT. Translating gives CASSLDPGGKLFF. The chain has TRBV12-3 or TRBV12-4 and TRBJ1-4, with D maybe TRBD1 (5 bases). This CDR3 has 13 residues. The V end was cut by 1 base, the J end by 10 bases, with 10 bases between.

This chain links TRBV5-1 with TRBJ1-2; 8 bases are shared with TRBD1. Germline CDR1 reads SGHRS; CDR2 reads YFSETQ. The junction had 12 bases not matched to a gene; V was cut back by 2 bases and J by 0 bases. This CDR3 has 18 residues. The CDR3 bases are TGCGCCAGCAGCTTAGGGGTGGTCGGACAGGGCTCTAACTATGGCTACACCTTC. This encodes CASSLGVVGQGSNYGYTF.